This record concerns one T cell receptor beta chain sequence. Its antigen is currently unknown. Once obtained from cultured CD4+ T cells, the DNA was sequenced using the Oncomine TCR Beta short-read assay. One entry per CDR3 protein results from TCRdb running MiXCR on the PCR reads. The data hold about 22,000 distinct CDR3 sequences, with around 30% observed a single time. These data are taken from a study of vaccination and CD4 T cells after COVID-19. Study at large: For post-vaccine samples, collection took place a median around 72 days after dose two, ranging from 14 to 241. The cells in question were stimulated using overlapping spike peptides derived from SARS-CoV-2, HCoV-NL63, HCoV-OC43 and HCoV-229E.

The V end was cut by 3 bases, the J end by 3 bases, with 12 bases between. From germline, CDR1 is DFQATT and CDR2 SNEGSKA (reference sequence). CDR3 size: 14 residues. Time point reported: late sampling 161 to 241 days after vaccination in three convalescent patients. The treatment here: roughly 10-day PBMC culture with coronavirus spike peptide pools or control peptides (ViraFEST assay). Peptide-pool expansion of antigen-specific T cells preceded TCR sequencing in ViraFEST. The chain combines TRBV20-1 with TRBJ2-1; a weak D match, TRBD2 (5 bases). Sequencing used CD4+ T cells from blood, cultured in vitro, obtained about 7 months after SARS-CoV-2 vaccination. This receptor was identified in a human donor who had recovered from COVID-19. Here the CDR3 reads CSARRPGYYNEQFF. The CDR3 region has the DNA TGCAGTGCTAGGCGACCGGGATACTACAATGAGCAGTTCTTC.